This passage covers 20 T cell receptor beta chains from one sample sequenced in a study of T cells after yellow fever vaccination. TCRdb passed the 5' RACE reads through MiXCR, listing each CDR3 protein once. The sample carries about 96,000 distinct CDR3 sequences, under 9% recorded once. Sequenced here: CD8+ T cells not binding an NS4B(214-222) dextramer, sorted from PBMCs, sampled more than 14 days after the first yellow fever vaccination. Receptors were obtained from a young man who received the YFV17D yellow fever vaccine.

As DNA, the CDR3 is TGTGCCAGCAAGGTCGCTTGGGCGGATGAGCAGTTCTTC. This encodes CASKVAWADEQFF. The chain employs TRBV3-1 and TRBJ2-1; D remains ambiguous. CDR1 LGHDT and CDR2 YNNKEL come from the germline V gene (reference sequence). V shed 7 bases and J shed 8 bases, with 15 bases lying between them. CDR3 length: 13 amino acids.

V and J are TRBV6-2 or TRBV6-3 and TRBJ2-1; the D is unclear. Germline assignment: CDR1 MNHEY and CDR2 SVGEGT. The CDR3 is 13 residues long. The V and J ends lost 0 bases and 8 bases respectively, with 8 bases between them. CDR3 region: CASSYSGYYEQFF. In DNA, the CDR3 is TGTGCCAGCAGTTACTCGGGGTATTATGAGCAGTTCTTC.

In this sample, this clonotype turned up a few times. This chain uses TRBV4-1 with TRBJ1-5; D unclear. The CDR3 length is 13 residues. CDR1 and CDR2 from the germline V gene are MGHRA and YSYEKL. Trimming left V 1 base short and J 5 bases short, with 6 bases between. CDR3 in amino acids: CASSQVRDQPQHF. In DNA form, the CDR3 reads TGCGCCAGCAGCCAAGTGCGGGATCAGCCCCAGCATTTT.

This clonotype showed up just a few times. The V and J genes are TRBV7-8 and TRBJ2-1, with 16 bases matching TRBD2. J lost 7 bases, V lost 5 bases, and 5 bases had no gene match. The CDR3 spans 16 residues. From germline, CDR1 is SGHVS and CDR2 FQNEAQ. CDR3 protein: CASSLGTSGGGNEQFF. In nucleotides, the CDR3 is TGTGCCAGCAGCCTAGGGACTAGCGGGGGGGGGAATGAGCAGTTCTTC. The full variable domain, its missing parts supplied by reference TRBV7-8 and TRBJ2-1, is GAGVSQSPRYKVAKRGQDVALRCDPISGHVSLFWYQQALGQGPEFLTYFQNEAQLDKSGLPSDRFFAERPEGSVSTLKIQRTQQEDSAVYLCASSLGTSGGGNEQFFGPGTRLTVL.

The rearrangement uses TRBV15 and TRBJ2-6, with D possibly TRBD1 on 6 matching bases. This CDR3 comprises 16 residues. Germline CDR1 reads LNHNV; CDR2 reads YYDKDF (reference sequence). V was shortened by 5 bases and J by 2 bases, with 13 bases between the two germline ends. The CDR3 protein is CATSYRDSPGANVLTF. The CDR3 DNA is TGTGCCACCAGCTACAGGGATTCCCCTGGGGCCAACGTCCTGACTTTC.

This clonotype was found many times. The CDR3 DNA reads as TGTGCCAGCAGCTCTAATTGGGGCTACAATGAGCAGTTCTTC. Translation: CASSSNWGYNEQFF. This sequence joins TRBV7-9 and TRBJ2-1; D unresolved. This CDR3 has 14 residues. Germline CDR1 and CDR2: SEHNR and FQNEAQ (reference sequence). Trimming took 4 bases from V and 3 from J, leaving 10 bases between them.

This chain connects TRBV7-8 to TRBJ2-7; D possibly corresponds to TRBD2 (5 bases). With 3 bases removed from V and 2 bases from J, the gap between germline ends came to 14 bases. This CDR3 region has 15 residues. Looked up from germline, CDR1 is SGHVS and CDR2 is FQNEAQ. CDR3 loop: CASSFGTGVPYEQYV. The CDR3 nucleotides are TGTGCCAGCAGCTTTGGCACCGGGGTCCCCTACGAGCAGTACGTC.

The V call is TRBV20-1, the J call TRBJ1-5, with TRBD1 as a possible D gene (6 bases). This CDR3 contains 17 residues. The V end was cut by 2 bases, the J end by 0 bases, with 17 bases between. Germline V gives CDR1 DFQATT, CDR2 SNEGSKA (reference sequence). The CDR3 loop reads CSARSGHSPYSNQPQHF. The CDR3 bases are TGCAGTGCTAGATCGGGACACAGTCCTTATAGCAATCAGCCCCAGCATTTT.

This clonotype was recorded a few times. The J gene is TRBJ2-3, the V gene TRBV4-1; tentatively, D is TRBD1 (6 bases). The CDR3 contains 14 residues. Germline V gene sequence: CDR1 MGHRA, CDR2 YSYEKL. V gave up 1 base and J gave up 6 bases, with 11 bases separating them. This CDR3 reads CASSQALGGDTQYF. The CDR3 bases are TGCGCCAGCAGCCAAGCTCTTGGGGGCGATACGCAGTATTTT.

The chain joins TRBV4-3 to TRBJ1-3; no reliable D call. The CDR3 extends over 19 amino acids. Germline V gene data show CDR1 as LGHNA and CDR2 as YSLEER. Trimming removed 0 bases from V and 0 bases from J, with 18 bases in between. The CDR3 bases are TGCGCCAGCAGCCAAGATCTTCTCATAGGACGGAGCTCTGGAAACACCATATATTTT. Protein product: CASSQDLLIGRSSGNTIYF.

This chain connects TRBV6-5 to TRBJ1-1; D is perhaps TRBD1 (6 bases). This CDR3 is 16 amino acids long. V was cut by 2 bases and J by 4 bases, with 17 bases left in between. Germline CDR1 MNHEY, CDR2 SVGAGI. The CDR3, as DNA: TGTGCCAGCAGTTACACCTGGACAGCTCGGATCACTGAAGCTTTCTTT. As protein: CASSYTWTARITEAFF.

In its sample, this clonotype was seen once. The rearrangement joins TRBV5-1 to TRBJ2-2, with 11 bases aligning to TRBD1. The CDR3 runs to 17 residues. The junction had 5 bases not matched to a gene; V was cut back by 1 base and J by 3 bases. The V gene's germline CDR1 is SGHRS and CDR2 YFSETQ. The CDR3 spells CASSLYPGQGDTGELFF. The CDR3 nucleotides read TGCGCCAGCAGCTTGTACCCGGGACAGGGGGACACCGGGGAGCTGTTTTTT.

This clonotype showed up just a few times. This chain uses TRBV29-1 with TRBJ2-5, with D possibly TRBD1 on 7 matching bases. Germline CDR1 SQVTM, CDR2 ANQGSEA. Trimming shortened V by 2 bases and J by 2 bases, and 18 bases separated the two germline ends. The CDR3 is 16 amino acids. CDR3 sequence: CSVETDRRGFQETQYF. CDR3 coding DNA: TGCAGCGTTGAAACGGACAGGAGGGGTTTTCAAGAGACCCAGTACTTC.

This clonotype was detected only a few times. The rearrangement uses TRBV12-3 or TRBV12-4 and TRBJ1-5; 9 nucleotides match TRBD1. V lost 8 bases to trimming and J lost 6 bases; unmatched junction nucleotides: 5. This CDR3 region has 13 residues. CDR3 residues: CASRGQGLQPQHF. In DNA form, the CDR3 reads TGTGCCAGCCGGGGACAGGGTCTTCAGCCCCAGCATTTT.

The CDR3 DNA reads TGTGCCAGCAGCCTAGAGGGCCCGGGCTACACCTTC. Translated, it gives CASSLEGPGYTF. This chain joins TRBV5-6 and TRBJ1-2; D not certain. Trimming shortened V by 4 bases and J by 8 bases, and 12 bases separated the two germline ends. Germline V CDR1 and CDR2: SGHDT, YYEEEE. The CDR3 runs to 12 residues.

This chain links TRBV7-8 with TRBJ1-5, with 7 nucleotides matching TRBD1. This CDR3 spans 15 amino acids. V gave up 5 bases and J gave up 2 bases; unmatched junction bases: 6. CDR1 and CDR2 (germline): SGHVS, FQNEAQ. The CDR3 DNA is TGTGCCAGCAGCCCCGGACAGGTTCGCAATCAGCCCCAGCATTTT. It encodes CASSPGQVRNQPQHF.

This clonotype has ten or more counts. V is TRBV29-1 and J is TRBJ2-3, with 9 positions matching TRBD1. The germline CDR1 and CDR2 sequences are SQVTM and ANQGSEA. The V segment lost 2 bases and the J segment 5 bases; nucleotides outside the gene matches: 2. The CDR3 has 13 amino acids. The CDR3 sequence: CSVERQGEDTQYF. The CDR3 nucleotides read TGCAGCGTTGAAAGACAGGGGGAAGATACGCAGTATTTT.

This chain connects TRBV9 to TRBJ2-5, with D uncertain. The CDR3 is made up of 16 amino acids. CDR1 and CDR2 (germline): SGDLS, YYNGEE. Trimming removed 0 bases at V and 4 bases at J, with 16 bases between. The CDR3 DNA follows: TGTGCCAGCAGCGTAGATACTTGGCCGCCCCCAGAGACCCAGTACTTC. As protein: CASSVDTWPPPETQYF.

The rearrangement uses TRBV13 and TRBJ2-3; TRBD1 aligns across 8 bases. The V and J ends lost 4 bases and 2 bases, in that order; junction bases with no gene match: 5. The CDR3 runs to 15 residues. Per the germline V gene, CDR1 is PRHDT and CDR2 is FYEKMQ (reference sequence). This chain's CDR3 is CASSSKDRATDTQYF. The CDR3 DNA is TGTGCCAGCAGCTCTAAGGACAGGGCCACAGATACGCAGTATTTT.

V is TRBV6-1 and J is TRBJ1-1; the match to TRBD1 covers 8 bases. J was trimmed by 8 bases and V by 6 bases; bases with no gene match: 11. CDR3 size: 14 residues. Germline assignment: CDR1 MNHNS and CDR2 SASEGT. CDR3 sequence: CASRAGGAGGEAFF. For the CDR3, the DNA is TGTGCCAGCAGGGCAGGGGGCGCCGGGGGAGAAGCTTTCTTT.